This T cell receptor beta chain derives from a study of cytotoxic CD8 clonotypes in ibrutinib-treated CLL. This clone was seen just once. Germline-derived CDR1 and CDR2 are MNHEY and SVGAGI. CDR3 length: 14 residues. Trimming cost V 4 bases and J 6 bases; bases outside gene matches: 8. The protocol was immunoSEQ multiplex PCR, while the TCRdb copy is restricted to in-frame clones and leaves out a portion. Of roughly 220,000 clones detected, roughly 73% appear once; the ten largest clones hold approximately 10%. The clonotype was recovered from a human donor with chronic lymphocytic leukemia. The chain couples TRBV6-5 to TRBJ2-7, with TRBD1 matching 8 bases. Sequencing used PBMCs, obtained after 12 months of ibrutinib treatment. In DNA form, the CDR3 reads TGTGCCAGCAGTTCCCGACAGGGGAATGGCGAGCAGTACTTC. Protein sequence: CASSSRQGNGEQYF.